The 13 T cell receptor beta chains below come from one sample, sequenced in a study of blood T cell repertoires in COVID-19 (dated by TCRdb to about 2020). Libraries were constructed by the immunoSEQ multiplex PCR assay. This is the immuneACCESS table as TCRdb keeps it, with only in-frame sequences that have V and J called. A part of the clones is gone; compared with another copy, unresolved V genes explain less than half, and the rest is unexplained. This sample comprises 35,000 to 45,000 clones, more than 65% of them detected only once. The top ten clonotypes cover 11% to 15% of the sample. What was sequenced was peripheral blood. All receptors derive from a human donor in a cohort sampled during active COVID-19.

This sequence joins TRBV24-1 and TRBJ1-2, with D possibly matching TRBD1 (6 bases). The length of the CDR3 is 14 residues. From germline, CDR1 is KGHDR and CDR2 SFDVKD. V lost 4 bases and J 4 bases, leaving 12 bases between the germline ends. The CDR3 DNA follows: TGTGCCACCAGTGACTCACGGGGGGCCTATGGCTACACCTTC. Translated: CATSDSRGAYGYTF.

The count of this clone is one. CDR3 sequence (DNA): TGTGCCAGCAGTTCCACAGGGAACACTGAAGCTTTCTTT. Translated: CASSSTGNTEAFF. V usage is TRBV6-5 and J usage is TRBJ1-1, with D tentatively TRBD1 (5 bases). The germline CDR1 and CDR2 sequences are MNHEY and SVGAGI. Trimming took off 4 bases at V and 1 base at J, with 7 bases between the two ends. This CDR3 is 13 amino acids long.

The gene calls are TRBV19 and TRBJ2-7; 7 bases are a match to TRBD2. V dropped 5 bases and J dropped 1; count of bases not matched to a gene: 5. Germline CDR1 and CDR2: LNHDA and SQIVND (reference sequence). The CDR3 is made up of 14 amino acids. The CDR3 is CASSQAGPSYEQYF. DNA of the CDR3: TGTGCCAGTAGTCAAGCGGGACCTTCCTACGAGCAGTACTTC.

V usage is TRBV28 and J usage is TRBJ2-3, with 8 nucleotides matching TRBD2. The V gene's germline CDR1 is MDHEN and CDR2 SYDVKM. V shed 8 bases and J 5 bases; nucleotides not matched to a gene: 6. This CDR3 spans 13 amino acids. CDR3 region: CASVAGFVDTQYF. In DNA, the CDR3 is TGTGCCAGCGTAGCGGGATTCGTAGATACGCAGTATTTT. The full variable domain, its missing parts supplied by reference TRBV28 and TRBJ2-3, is DVKVTQSSRYLVKRTGEKVFLECVQDMDHENMFWYRQDPGLGLRLIYFSYDVKMKEKGDIPEGYSVSREKKERFSLILESASTNQTSMYLCASVAGFVDTQYFGPGTRLTVL.

CDR3 in amino acids: CAWSVQIRYGYTF. CDR3 DNA sequence: TGTGCCTGGAGTGTACAAATCCGCTATGGCTACACCTTC. V and J are TRBV30 and TRBJ1-2, with unresolved D. The length of the CDR3 is 13 residues. Per germline, CDR1 GTSNPN and CDR2 SVGIG (reference sequence). V gave up 0 bases and J gave up 4 bases, with 9 bases separating them.

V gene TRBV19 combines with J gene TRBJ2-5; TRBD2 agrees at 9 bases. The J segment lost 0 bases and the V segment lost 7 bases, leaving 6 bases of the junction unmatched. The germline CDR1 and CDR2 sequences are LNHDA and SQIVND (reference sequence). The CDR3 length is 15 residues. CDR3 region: CASTGASGNQETQYF. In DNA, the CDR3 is TGTGCCAGTACGGGGGCTAGCGGGAACCAAGAGACCCAGTACTTC.

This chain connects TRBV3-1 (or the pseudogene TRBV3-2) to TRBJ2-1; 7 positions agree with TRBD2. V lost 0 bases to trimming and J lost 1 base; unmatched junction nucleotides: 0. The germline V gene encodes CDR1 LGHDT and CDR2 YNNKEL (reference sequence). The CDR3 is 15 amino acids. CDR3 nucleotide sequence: TGTGCCAGCAGCCAAGAACTAGCGTCCTACAATGAGCAGTTCTTC. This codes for CASSQELASYNEQFF.

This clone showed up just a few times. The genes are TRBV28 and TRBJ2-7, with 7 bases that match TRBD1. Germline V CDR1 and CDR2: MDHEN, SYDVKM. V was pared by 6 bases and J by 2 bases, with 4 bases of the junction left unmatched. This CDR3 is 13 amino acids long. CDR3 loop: CASSPGQTYEQYF. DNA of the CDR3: TGTGCCAGCAGCCCGGGACAGACCTACGAGCAGTACTTC.

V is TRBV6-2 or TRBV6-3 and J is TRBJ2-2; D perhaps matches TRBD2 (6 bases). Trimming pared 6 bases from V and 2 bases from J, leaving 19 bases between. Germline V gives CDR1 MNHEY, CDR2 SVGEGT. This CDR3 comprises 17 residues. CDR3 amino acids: CASSRRPSGLNTGELFF. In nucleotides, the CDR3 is TGTGCCAGCAGCCGACGACCCAGCGGGCTTAACACCGGGGAGCTGTTTTTT.

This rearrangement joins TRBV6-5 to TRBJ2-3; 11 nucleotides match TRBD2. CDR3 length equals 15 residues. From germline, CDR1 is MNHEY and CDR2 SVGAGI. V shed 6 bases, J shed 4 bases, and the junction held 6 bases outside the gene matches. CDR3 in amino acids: CASSLAGGPADTQYF. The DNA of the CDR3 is TGTGCCAGCAGCTTAGCGGGAGGGCCCGCAGATACGCAGTATTTT.

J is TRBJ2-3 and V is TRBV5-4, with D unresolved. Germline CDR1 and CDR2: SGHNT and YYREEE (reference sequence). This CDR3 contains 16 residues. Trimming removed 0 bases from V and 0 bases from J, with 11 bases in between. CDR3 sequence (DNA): TGTGCCAGCAGCTTGGTCGGCGGAACTAGCACAGATACGCAGTATTTT. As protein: CASSLVGGTSTDTQYF. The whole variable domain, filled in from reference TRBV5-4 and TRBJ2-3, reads ETGVTQSPTHLIKTRGQQVTLRCSSQSGHNTVSWYQQALGQGPQFIFQYYREEENGRGNFPPRFSGLQFPNYSSELNVNALELDDSALYLCASSLVGGTSTDTQYFGPGTRLTVL.

The DNA of the CDR3 is TGTATCGCCAGCTACGAGCAGTACTTC. It is translated as CIASYEQYF. This rearrangement joins TRBV28 to TRBJ2-7; no reliable D call. This CDR3 has 9 residues. CDR1 and CDR2 (germline): MDHEN, SYDVKM. Supplemented by reference TRBV28 and TRBJ2-7, the full variable domain reads DVKVTQSSRYLVKRTGEKVFLECVQDMDHENMFWYRQDPGLGLRLIYFSYDVKMKEKGDIPEGYSVSREKKERFSLILESASTNQTSMYLCIASYEQYFGPGTRLTVT.

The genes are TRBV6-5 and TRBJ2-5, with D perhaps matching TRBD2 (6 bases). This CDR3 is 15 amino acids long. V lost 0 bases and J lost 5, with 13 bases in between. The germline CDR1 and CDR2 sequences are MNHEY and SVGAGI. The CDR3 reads CASSYSMSGGETQYF. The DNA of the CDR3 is TGTGCCAGCAGTTACTCGATGTCTGGGGGGGAGACCCAGTACTTC.